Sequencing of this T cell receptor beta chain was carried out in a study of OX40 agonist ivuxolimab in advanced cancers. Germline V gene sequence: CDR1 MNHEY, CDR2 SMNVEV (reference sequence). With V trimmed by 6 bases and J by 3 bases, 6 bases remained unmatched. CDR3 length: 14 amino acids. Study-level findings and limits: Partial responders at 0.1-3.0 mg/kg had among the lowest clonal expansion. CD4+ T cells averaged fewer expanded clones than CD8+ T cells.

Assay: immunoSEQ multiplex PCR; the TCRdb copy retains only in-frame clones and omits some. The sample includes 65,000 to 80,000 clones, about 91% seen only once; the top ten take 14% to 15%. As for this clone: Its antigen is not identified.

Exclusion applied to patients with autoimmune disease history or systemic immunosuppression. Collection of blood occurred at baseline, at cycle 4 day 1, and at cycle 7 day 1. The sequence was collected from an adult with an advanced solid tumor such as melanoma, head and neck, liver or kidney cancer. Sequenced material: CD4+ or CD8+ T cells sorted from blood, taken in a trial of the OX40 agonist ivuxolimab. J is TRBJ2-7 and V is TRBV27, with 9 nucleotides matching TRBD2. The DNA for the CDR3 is TGTGCCAGCAGCCTAGCGGGGCCTTTCTACGAGCAGTACTTC. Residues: CASSLAGPFYEQYF.